The rows below give T cell receptor beta chains drawn from one sample of a study of CD8 T cells in ankylosing spondylitis. TCRdb fed the 5' RACE reads into MiXCR, producing one record per CDR3 protein. This table holds 300,000 to 350,000 distinct CDR3 sequences, roughly 14% found once. Sample: blood, either unsorted or a sorted T cell fraction (not recorded which). These receptors all come from a male donor with ankylosing spondylitis or in good health (not recorded which). The conserved cysteine and the conserved F or W are not part of the CDR3 here. Each record gives: V gene, D gene, CDR3 protein. D genes are given only for firm matches.

TRBV10-2	TRBD1	ASTRDRVNYGYT
TRBV5-1	-	ASAEGGSYNEQF
TRBV3-1	-	ASSVYTYNEQF
TRBV3-1	TRBD2	ASSLSGRGRNEQF
TRBV7-6	-	ASRMSGANEGQF
TRBV30	-	AWGHSNQPQH
TRBV24-1	TRBD2	ATSDSGKNTGELF
TRBV20-1	TRBD1	SARDRGWTNEKLF
TRBV7-9	-	ASSLTVTAYEQY
TRBV3-1	TRBD1	ASSQGGGQGFYEQY
TRBV10-3	-	AISESGTKRNYGYT
TRBV12-3/TRBV12-4	-	ASSLAGMGGYGYT
TRBV18	TRBD1	ASSPPTGGRDTQY
TRBV5-4	TRBD1	ASSSGQGAWNSPLH
TRBV5-5	-	ASSRAADSYEQY
TRBV29-1	-	SVRSPQGGNTGELF
TRBV18	-	ASSPPKSYEQY
TRBV5-1	TRBD2	ASSPFRTSGTGELF
TRBV12-5	TRBD1	ASGLGYRGGNTIY
TRBV3-1	-	ASSHELNTEAF
TRBV20-1	-	SARSARIAKNIQY
TRBV18	-	ASSLTRPSESYEQY
TRBV5-1	TRBD1	ASSSTGAYSTNEKLF
TRBV20-1	TRBD2	SASRVAGEEQF
TRBV19	TRBD1	ATKGANTEAF
TRBV15	TRBD1	ATTADRVSTEAF
TRBV7-8	-	ASSLPGREQTQY
TRBV3-1	-	ASSRQYNEQF
TRBV6-4	-	ASSDLRLGGGYRF
TRBV14	-	ASSPITGELF
TRBV11-2	TRBD2	ASTKGGGASNEQF
TRBV20-1	-	SARGNPDYGYT
TRBV7-9	TRBD2	ASSKTTSAYTDTQY
TRBV5-6	TRBD2	ASSGDLAGGYNEQF
TRBV12-3/TRBV12-4	TRBD1	ASSPQTGIHEQY